This TCR beta chain was retrieved from a study of blood T cell repertoires in COVID-19. Study-level background: Spain, Italy and the United States supplied samples that represented acute and convalescent COVID-19. T cells, B-cell-depleted T cells, or PBMCs supplied cDNA or gDNA.

Authors' methods: Amplification with reference gene primers provided the estimates of nucleated cell counts. Data came from immunoSEQ multiplex PCR; TCRdb stores just in-frame clones and leaves some out. The D gene and trimming were derived from the DNA, and the V and J assignments and clone size from that table. This sample has approximately 50,000 clones, with roughly 89% found just once. The CDR3 loop spans 13 amino acids. CDR1 and CDR2 (germline): LNHNV, YYDKDF (reference sequence). V lost 6 bases, J lost 4 bases, and 10 bases lay in between. The chain couples TRBV15 to TRBJ1-5; a weak D match, TRBD1 (5 bases). This sequence was found in a woman of 80 years or more with acute or convalescent COVID-19. Sequences were obtained from peripheral blood. The chain's CDR3 is CATRGDFNQPQHF. Here the CDR3 DNA reads TGTGCCACCAGGGGGGACTTTAATCAGCCCCAGCATTTT.